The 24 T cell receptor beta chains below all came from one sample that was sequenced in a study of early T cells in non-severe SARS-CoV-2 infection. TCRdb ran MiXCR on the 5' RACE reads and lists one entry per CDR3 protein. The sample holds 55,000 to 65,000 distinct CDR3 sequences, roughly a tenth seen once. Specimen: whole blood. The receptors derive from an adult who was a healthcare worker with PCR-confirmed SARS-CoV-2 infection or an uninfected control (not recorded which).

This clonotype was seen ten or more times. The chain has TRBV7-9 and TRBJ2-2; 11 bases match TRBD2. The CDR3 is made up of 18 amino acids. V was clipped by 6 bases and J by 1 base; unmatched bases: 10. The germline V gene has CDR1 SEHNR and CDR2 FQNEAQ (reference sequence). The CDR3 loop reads CASSPTSGSRRNTGELFF. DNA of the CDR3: TGTGCCAGCAGTCCTACTAGCGGGAGTAGAAGGAACACCGGGGAGCTGTTTTTT.

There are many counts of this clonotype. The CDR3 sequence is CASATGTGVSDTQYF. The CDR3 coding sequence is TGTGCCAGCGCAACCGGGACAGGGGTTTCGGATACGCAGTATTTT. The chain couples TRBV6-1 to TRBJ2-3, with TRBD1 matching over 10 bases. V shed 8 bases, J shed 6 bases, and the junction held 11 bases outside the gene matches. Germline CDR1 MNHNS, CDR2 SASEGT. The CDR3 length is 15 residues.

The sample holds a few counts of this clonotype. CDR3 residues: CATSETGTPPRYSNQPQHF. For the CDR3, the DNA is TGTGCCACCAGTGAAACCGGGACGCCACCGAGGTATAGCAATCAGCCCCAGCATTTT. This rearrangement joins TRBV24-1 to TRBJ1-5; D may be TRBD1 (5 bases). V lost 4 bases to trimming and J lost 0 bases, with 21 bases between them. The germline V gene encodes CDR1 KGHDR and CDR2 SFDVKD. CDR3 size: 19 residues.

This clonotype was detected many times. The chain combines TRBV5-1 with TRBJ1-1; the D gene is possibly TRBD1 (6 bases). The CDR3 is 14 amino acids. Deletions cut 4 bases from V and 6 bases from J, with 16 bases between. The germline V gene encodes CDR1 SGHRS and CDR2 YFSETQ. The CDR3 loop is CASSPLDRSSEAFF. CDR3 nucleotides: TGCGCCAGCAGCCCACTAGACAGGTCATCTGAAGCTTTCTTT.

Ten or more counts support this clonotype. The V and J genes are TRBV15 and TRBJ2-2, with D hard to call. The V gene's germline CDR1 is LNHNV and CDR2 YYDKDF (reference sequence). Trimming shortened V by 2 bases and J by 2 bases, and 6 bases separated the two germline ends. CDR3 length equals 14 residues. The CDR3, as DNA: TGTGCCACCAGCAGATTGTCCAACACCGGGGAGCTGTTTTTT. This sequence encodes CATSRLSNTGELFF.

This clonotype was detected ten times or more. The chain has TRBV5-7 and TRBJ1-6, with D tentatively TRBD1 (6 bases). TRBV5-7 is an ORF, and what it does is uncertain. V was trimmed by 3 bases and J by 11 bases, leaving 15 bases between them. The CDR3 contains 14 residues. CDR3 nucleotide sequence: TGTGCCAGCAGCTGGGACACCCAATTGCCACCCCTCCACTTT. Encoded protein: CASSWDTQLPPLHF.

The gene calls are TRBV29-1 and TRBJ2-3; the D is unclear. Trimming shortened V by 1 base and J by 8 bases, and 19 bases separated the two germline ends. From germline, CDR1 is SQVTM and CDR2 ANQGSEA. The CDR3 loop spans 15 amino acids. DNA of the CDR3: TGCAGCGTTGAAGCCTCGAGACTCTCCTCGGGTACGCAGTATTTT. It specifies CSVEASRLSSGTQYF.

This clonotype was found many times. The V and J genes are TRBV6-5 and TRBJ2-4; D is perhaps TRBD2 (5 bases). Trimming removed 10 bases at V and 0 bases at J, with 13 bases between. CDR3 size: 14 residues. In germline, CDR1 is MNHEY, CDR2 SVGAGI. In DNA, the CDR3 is TGTGCCAACCTTAGCGCCCGAGCCAAAAACATTCAGTACTTC. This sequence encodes CANLSARAKNIQYF.

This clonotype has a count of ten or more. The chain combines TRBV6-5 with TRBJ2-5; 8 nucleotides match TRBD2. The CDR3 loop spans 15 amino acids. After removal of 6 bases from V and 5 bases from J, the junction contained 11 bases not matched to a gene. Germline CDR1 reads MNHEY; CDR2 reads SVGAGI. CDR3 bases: TGTGCCAGCAGCCGGGGGGGGAGAGGGTCTGAGACCCAGTACTTC. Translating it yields CASSRGGRGSETQYF.

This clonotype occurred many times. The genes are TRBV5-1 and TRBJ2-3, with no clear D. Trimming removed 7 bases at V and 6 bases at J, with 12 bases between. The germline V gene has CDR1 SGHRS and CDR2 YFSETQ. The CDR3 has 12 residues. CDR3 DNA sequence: TGCGCCAGCGGGCAGACGAGCGATACGCAGTATTTT. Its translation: CASGQTSDTQYF.

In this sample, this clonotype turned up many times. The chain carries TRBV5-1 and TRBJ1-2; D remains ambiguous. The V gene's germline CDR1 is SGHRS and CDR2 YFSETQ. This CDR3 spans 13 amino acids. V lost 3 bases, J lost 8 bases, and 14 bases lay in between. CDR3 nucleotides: TGCGCCAGCAGCTCCGAGCAGCCTTTCGGCTACACCTTC. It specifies CASSSEQPFGYTF. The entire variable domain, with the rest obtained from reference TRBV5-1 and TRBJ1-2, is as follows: KAGVTQTPRYLIKTRGQQVTLSCSPISGHRSVSWYQQTPGQGLQFLFEYFSETQRNKGNFPGRFSGRQFSNSRSEMNVSTLELGDSALYLCASSSEQPFGYTFGSGTRLTVV.

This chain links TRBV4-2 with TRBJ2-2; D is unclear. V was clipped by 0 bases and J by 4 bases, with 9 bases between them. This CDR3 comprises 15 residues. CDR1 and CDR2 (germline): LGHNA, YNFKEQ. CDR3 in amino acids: CASSQDGSLTGELFF. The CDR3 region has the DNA TGTGCCAGCAGCCAAGATGGGTCACTCACCGGGGAGCTGTTTTTT.

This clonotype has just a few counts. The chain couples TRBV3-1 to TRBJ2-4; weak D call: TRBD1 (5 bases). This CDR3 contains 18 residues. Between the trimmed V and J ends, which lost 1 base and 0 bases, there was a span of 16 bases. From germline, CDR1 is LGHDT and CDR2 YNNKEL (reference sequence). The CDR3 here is CASSQAGVQGIAKNIQYF. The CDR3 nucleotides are TGTGCCAGCAGCCAAGCGGGCGTGCAGGGAATAGCCAAAAACATTCAGTACTTC.

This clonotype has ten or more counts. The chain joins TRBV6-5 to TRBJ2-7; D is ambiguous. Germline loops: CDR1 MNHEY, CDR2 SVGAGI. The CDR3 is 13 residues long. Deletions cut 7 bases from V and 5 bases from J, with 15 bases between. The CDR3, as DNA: TGTGCCAGCACCCCGGGCGCTTCTCACGAGCAGTACTTC. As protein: CASTPGASHEQYF.

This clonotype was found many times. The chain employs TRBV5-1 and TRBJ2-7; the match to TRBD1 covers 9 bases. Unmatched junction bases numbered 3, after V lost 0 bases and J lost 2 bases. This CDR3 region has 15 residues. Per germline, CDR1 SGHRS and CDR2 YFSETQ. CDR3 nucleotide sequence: TGCGCCAGCAGCTTGGGGGGACAGGGCACCTACGAGCAGTACTTC. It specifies CASSLGGQGTYEQYF.

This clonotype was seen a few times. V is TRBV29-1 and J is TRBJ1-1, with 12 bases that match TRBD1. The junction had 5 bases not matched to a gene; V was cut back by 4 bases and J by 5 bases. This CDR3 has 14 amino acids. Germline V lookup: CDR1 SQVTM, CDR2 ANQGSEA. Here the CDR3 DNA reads TGCAGCGTTGGAGGGGACAGGGGGCAGACTGAAGCTTTCTTT. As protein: CSVGGDRGQTEAFF. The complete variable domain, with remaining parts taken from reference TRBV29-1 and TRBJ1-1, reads SAVISQKPSRDICQRGTSLTIQCQVDSQVTMMFWYRQQPGQSLTLIATANQGSEATYESGFVIDKFPISRPNLTFSTLTVSNMSPEDSSIYLCSVGGDRGQTEAFFGQGTRLTVV.

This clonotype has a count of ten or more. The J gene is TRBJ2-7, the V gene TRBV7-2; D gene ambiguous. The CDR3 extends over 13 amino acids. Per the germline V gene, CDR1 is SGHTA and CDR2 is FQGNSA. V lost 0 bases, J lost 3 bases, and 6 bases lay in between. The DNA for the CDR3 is TGTGCCAGCAGCTTAGCCTGGGTCTACGAGCAGTACTTC. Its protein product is CASSLAWVYEQYF.

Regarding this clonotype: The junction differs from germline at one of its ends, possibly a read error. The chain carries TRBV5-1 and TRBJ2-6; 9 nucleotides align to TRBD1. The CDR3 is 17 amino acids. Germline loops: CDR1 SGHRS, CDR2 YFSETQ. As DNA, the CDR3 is TGCGCCAGCAGCATAATGGGACAGGGATCTGGGGCCAACGTCCTGATTTTC. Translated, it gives CASSIMGQGSGANVLIF. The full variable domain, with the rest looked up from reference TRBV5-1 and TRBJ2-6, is KAGVTQTPRYLIKTRGQQVTLSCSPISGHRSVSWYQQTPGQGLQFLFEYFSETQRNKGNFPGRFSGRQFSNSRSEMNVSTLELGDSALYLCASSIMGQGSGANVLIFGAGSRLTVL.

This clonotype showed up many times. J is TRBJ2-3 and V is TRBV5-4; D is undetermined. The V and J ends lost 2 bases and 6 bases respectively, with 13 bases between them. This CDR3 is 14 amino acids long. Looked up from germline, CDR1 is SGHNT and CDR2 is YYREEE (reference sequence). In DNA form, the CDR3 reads TGTGCCAGCAGCTTAGGCTATACCGGGGATACGCAGTATTTT. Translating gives CASSLGYTGDTQYF.

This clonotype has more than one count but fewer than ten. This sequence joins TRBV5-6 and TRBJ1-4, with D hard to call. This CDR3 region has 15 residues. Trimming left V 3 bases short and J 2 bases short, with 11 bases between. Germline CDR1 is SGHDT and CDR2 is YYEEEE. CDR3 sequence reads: CASSSQMGTNEKLFF. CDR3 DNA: TGTGCCAGCAGCTCCCAGATGGGCACTAATGAAAAACTGTTTTTT.

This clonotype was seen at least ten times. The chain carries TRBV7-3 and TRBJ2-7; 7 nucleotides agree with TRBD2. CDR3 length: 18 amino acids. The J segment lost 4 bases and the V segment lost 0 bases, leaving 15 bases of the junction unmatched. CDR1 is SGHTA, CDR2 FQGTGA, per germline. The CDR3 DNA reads TGTGCCAGCAGCTTAACCGGCCTCTCGTGGGGCGGGAGATACGAGCAGTACTTC. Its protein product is CASSLTGLSWGGRYEQYF.

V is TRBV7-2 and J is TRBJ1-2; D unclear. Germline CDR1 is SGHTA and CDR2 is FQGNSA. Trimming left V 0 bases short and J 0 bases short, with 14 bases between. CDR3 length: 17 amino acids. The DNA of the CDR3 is TGTGCCAGCAGCTTAGCGGGGTCGGGAGCTGCTAACTATGGCTACACCTTC. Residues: CASSLAGSGAANYGYTF.

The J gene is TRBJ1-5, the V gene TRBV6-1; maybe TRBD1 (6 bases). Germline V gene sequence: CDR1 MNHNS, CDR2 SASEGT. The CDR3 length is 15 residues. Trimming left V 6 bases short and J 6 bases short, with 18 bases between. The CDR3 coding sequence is TGTGCCAGCAGCGACGACAGGATCAGCGCTCAGCCCCAGCATTTT. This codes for CASSDDRISAQPQHF.

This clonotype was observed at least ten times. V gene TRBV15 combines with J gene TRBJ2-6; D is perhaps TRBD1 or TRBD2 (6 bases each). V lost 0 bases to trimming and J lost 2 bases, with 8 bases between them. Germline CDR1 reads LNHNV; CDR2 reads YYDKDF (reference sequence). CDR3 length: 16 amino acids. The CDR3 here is CATSREGGAGANVLTF. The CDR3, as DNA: TGTGCCACCAGCAGAGAGGGGGGCGCTGGGGCCAACGTCCTGACTTTC.